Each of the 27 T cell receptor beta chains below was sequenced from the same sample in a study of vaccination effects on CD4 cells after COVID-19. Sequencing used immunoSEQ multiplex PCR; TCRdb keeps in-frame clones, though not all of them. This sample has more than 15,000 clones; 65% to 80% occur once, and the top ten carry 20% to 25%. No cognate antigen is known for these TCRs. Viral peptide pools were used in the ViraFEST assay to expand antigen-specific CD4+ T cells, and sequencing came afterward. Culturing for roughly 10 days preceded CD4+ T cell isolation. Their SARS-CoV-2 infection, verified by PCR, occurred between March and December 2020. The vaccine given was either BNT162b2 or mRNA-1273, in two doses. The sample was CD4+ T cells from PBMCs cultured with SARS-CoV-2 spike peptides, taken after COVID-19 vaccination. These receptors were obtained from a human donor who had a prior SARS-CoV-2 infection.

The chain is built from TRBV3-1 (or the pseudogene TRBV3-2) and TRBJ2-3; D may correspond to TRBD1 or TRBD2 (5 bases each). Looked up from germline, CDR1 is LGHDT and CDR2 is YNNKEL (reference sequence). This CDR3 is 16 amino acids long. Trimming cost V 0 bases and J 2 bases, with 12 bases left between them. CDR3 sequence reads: CASSQDYWGITDTQYF. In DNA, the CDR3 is TGTGCCAGCAGCCAAGATTATTGGGGGATCACAGATACGCAGTATTTT.

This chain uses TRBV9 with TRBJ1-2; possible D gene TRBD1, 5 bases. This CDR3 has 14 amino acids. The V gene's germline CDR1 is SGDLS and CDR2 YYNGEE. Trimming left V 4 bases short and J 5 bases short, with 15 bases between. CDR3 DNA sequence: TGTGCCAGCAGCCCGGCGGGGGGACCTTATGGCTACACCTTC. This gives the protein CASSPAGGPYGYTF.

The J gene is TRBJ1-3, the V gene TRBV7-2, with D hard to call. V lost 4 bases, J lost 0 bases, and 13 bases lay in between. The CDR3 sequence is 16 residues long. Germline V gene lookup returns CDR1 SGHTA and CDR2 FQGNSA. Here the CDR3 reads CASSSQPGDSGNTIYF. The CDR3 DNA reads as TGTGCCAGCAGCTCACAGCCCGGGGACTCTGGAAACACCATATATTTT.

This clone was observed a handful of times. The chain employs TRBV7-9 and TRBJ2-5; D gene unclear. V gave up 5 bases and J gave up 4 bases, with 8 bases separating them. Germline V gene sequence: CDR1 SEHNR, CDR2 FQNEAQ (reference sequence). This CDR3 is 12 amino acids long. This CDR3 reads CASSPHRETQYF. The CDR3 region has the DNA TGTGCCAGCAGCCCCCACCGAGAGACCCAGTACTTC.

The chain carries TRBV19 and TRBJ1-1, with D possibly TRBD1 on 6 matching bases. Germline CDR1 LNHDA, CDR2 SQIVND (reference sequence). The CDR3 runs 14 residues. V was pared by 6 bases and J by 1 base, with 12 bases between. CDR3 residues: CASRPGTTNTEAFF. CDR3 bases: TGTGCCAGTAGGCCCGGGACAACGAACACTGAAGCTTTCTTT.

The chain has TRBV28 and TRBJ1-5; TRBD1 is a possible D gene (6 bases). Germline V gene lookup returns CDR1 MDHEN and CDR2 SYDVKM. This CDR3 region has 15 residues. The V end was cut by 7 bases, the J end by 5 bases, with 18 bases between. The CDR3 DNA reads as TGTGCCAGCACCAAAGGGGGGTTGAGGGATCAGCCCCAGCATTTT. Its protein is CASTKGGLRDQPQHF.

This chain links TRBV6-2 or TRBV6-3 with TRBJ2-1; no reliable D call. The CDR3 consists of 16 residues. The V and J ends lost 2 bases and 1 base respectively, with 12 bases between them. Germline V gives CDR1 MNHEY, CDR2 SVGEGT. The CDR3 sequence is CASSYSFLRSYNEQFF. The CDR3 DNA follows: TGTGCCAGCAGTTACAGTTTTTTACGTTCCTACAATGAGCAGTTCTTC.

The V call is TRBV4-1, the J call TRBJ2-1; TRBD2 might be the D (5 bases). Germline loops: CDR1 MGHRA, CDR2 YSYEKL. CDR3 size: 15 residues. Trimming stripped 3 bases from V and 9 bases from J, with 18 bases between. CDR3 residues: CASSQAGLVWGEQFF. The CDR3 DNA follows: TGCGCCAGCAGCCAGGCGGGCCTCGTATGGGGTGAGCAGTTCTTC.

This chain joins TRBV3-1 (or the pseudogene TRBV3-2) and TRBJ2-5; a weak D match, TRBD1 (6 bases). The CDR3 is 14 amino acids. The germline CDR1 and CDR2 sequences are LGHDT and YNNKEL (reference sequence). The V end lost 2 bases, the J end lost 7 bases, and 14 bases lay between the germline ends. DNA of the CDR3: TGTGCCAGCAGCCAAATGCAGGGGTTTGGGACCCAGTACTTC. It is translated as CASSQMQGFGTQYF.

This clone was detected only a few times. The CDR3 nucleotides are TGTGCCAGCAGTGGCTTAGCGGCCCGCACAGATACGCAGTATTTT. Translation gives CASSGLAARTDTQYF. The chain joins TRBV2 to TRBJ2-3, with D tentatively TRBD2 (6 bases). The V end was cut by 4 bases, the J end by 1 base, with 12 bases between. Germline assignment: CDR1 SNHLY and CDR2 FYNNEI. The CDR3 has 15 amino acids.

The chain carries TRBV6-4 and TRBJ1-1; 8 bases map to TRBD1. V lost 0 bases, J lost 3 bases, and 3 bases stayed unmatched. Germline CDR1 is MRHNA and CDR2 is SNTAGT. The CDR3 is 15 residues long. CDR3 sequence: CASSDSSGGYTEAFF. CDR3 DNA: TGTGCCAGCAGTGACTCATCAGGGGGCTACACTGAAGCTTTCTTT.

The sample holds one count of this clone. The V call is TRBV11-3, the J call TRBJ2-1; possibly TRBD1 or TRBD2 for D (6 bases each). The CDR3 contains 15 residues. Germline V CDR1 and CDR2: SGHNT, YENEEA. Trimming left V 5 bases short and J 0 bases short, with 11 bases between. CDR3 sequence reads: CASSEGGFSYNEQFF. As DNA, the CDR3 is TGTGCCAGCAGCGAGGGGGGATTCTCCTACAATGAGCAGTTCTTC.

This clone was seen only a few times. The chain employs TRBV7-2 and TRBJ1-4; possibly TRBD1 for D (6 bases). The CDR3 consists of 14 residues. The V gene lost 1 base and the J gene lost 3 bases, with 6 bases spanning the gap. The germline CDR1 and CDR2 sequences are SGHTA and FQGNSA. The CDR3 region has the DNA TGTGCCAGCAGCTTAGGGACAGCTAATGAAAAACTGTTTTTT. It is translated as CASSLGTANEKLFF. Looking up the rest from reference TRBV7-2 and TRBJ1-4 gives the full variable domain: GAGVSQSPSNKVTEKGKDVELRCDPISGHTALYWYRQSLGQGLEFLIYFQGNSAPDKSGLPSDRFSAERTGGSVSTLTIQRTQQEDSAVYLCASSLGTANEKLFFGSGTQLSVL.

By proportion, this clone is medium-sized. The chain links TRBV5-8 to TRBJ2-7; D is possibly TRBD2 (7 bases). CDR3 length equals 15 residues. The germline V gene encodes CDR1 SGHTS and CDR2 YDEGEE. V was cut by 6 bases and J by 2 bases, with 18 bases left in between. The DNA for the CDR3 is TGTGCCAGCACCAGGGGAGGGGCTACCACCTACGAGCAGTACTTC. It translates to CASTRGGATTYEQYF.

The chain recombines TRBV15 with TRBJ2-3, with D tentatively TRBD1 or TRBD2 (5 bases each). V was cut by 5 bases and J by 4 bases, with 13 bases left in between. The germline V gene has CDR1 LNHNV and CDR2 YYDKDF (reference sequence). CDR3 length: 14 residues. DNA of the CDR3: TGTGCCACCAGCCCCCGGCAGGGAGCAGATACGCAGTATTTT. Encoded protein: CATSPRQGADTQYF.

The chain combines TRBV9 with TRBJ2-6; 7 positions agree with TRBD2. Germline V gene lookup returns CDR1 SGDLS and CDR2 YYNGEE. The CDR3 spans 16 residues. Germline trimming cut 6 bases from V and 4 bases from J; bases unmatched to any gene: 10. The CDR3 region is CASTRGRGSGANVLTF. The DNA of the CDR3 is TGTGCCAGCACTCGGGGGAGGGGATCCGGGGCCAACGTCCTGACTTTC.

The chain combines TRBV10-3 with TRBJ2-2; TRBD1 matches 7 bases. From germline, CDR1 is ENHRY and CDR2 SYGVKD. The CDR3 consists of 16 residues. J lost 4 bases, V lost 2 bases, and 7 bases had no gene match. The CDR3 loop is CAISETGTESTGELFF. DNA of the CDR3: TGTGCCATCAGTGAGACCGGGACAGAAAGCACCGGGGAGCTGTTTTTT.

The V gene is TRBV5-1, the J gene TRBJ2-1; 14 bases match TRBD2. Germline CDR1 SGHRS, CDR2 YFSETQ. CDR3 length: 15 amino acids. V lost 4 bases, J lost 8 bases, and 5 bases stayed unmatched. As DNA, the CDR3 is TGCGCCAGCAGCCCCCCGGGACTAGCGGGAGATGAGCAGTTCTTC. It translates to CASSPPGLAGDEQFF.

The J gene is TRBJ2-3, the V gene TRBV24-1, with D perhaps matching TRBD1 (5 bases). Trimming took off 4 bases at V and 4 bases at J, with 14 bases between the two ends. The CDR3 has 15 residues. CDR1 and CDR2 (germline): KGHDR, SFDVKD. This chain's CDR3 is CATSDRAQAADTQYF. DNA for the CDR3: TGTGCCACCAGTGACCGGGCACAGGCCGCAGATACGCAGTATTTT.

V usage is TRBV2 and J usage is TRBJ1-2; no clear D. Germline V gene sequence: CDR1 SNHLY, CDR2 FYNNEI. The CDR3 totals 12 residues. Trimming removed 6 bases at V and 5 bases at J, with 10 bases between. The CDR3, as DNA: TGTGCCAGCAGGGAGAACAGTTATGGCTACACCTTC. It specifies CASRENSYGYTF.

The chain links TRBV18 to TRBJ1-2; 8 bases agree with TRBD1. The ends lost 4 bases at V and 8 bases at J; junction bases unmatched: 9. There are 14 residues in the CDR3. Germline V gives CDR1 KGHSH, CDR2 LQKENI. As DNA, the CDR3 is TGTGCCAGCTCACTACAGGACAGGGTAGAAGGCTACACCTTC. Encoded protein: CASSLQDRVEGYTF.

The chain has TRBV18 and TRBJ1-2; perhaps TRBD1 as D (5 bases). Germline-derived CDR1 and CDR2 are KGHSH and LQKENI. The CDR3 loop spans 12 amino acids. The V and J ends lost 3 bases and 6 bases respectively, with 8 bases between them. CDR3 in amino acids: CASSPSGDGYTF. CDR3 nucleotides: TGTGCCAGCTCACCTTCGGGGGATGGCTACACCTTC.

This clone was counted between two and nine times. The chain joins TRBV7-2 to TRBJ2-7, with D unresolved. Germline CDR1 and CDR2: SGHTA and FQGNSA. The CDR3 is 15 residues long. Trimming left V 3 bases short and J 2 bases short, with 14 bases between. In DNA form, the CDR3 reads TGTGCCAGCAGCTTCGATAGAGACCGGGCCTACGAGCAGTACTTC. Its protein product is CASSFDRDRAYEQYF.

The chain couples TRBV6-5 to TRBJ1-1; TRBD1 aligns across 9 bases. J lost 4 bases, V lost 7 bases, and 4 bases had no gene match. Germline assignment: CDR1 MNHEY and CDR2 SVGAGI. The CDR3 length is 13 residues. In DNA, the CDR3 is TGTGCCAGCATCGGGACAGGGCTCACTGAAGCTTTCTTT. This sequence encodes CASIGTGLTEAFF.

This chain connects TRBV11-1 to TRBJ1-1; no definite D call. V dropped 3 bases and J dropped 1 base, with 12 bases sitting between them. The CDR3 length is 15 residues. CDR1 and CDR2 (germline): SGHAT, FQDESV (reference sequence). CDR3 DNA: TGTGCCAGCAGCTTTCAAGGCACTCAGAACACTGAAGCTTTCTTT. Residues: CASSFQGTQNTEAFF.

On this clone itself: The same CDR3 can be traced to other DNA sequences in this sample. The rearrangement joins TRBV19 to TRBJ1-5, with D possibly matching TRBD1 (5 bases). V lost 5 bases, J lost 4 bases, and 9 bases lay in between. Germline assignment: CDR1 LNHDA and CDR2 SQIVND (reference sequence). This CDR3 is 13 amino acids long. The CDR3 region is CASSVDRNQPQHF. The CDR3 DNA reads TGTGCCAGTAGTGTCGACAGAAATCAGCCCCAGCATTTT.

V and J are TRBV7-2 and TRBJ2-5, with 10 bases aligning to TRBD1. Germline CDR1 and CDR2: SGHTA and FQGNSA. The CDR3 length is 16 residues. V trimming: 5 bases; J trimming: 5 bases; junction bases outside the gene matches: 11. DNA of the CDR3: TGTGCCAGCAGCCCGCAAAGACAGGGGGCGGGCGAGACCCAGTACTTC. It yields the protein CASSPQRQGAGETQYF.